This entry lists 5 T cell receptor beta chains sequenced from one sample in a study of tumor-infiltrating lymphocytes in primary liver carcinoma. The authors took blood RNA from unsorted whole blood and also extracted germline DNA. A constant-region primer primed TCR beta cDNA synthesis from roughly 510 ng of total RNA. Three nested multiplex PCR rounds, a slightly modified ARM-PCR, produced the libraries for TCR beta. The opening two PCR rounds, roughly 11 cycles each, paired TRBV1-TRBV30 forward primers with a C-beta reverse primer. TCRdb reprocessed the multiplex PCR reads with MiXCR, giving one entry per CDR3 protein. This table holds 310,000 or so distinct CDR3 sequences, around 50% found once. Sequenced material: peripheral blood. Every receptor here comes from a woman between 25 and 40 years old with primary liver carcinoma and hepatitis B virus infection.

This clonotype was counted many times. This rearrangement joins TRBV6-6 to TRBJ1-5; TRBD1 matches 10 bases. The J segment lost 5 bases and the V segment lost 5 bases, leaving 6 bases of the junction unmatched. The CDR3 is made up of 15 amino acids. Germline CDR1 is MNHNY and CDR2 is SVGAGI (reference sequence). The CDR3 DNA follows: TGTGCCAGCAGTCGCCGGGACAGGGGTTATCAGCCCCAGCATTTT. This sequence encodes CASSRRDRGYQPQHF.

A note on this clonotype: This likely comes from a read error, as the CDR3 has no conserved phenylalanine or tryptophan at its end. This chain connects TRBV11-2 to TRBJ2-7; D gene unclear. With 5 bases removed from V and 2 bases from J, the gap between germline ends came to 16 bases. The germline V gene has CDR1 SGHAT and CDR2 FQNNGV. This CDR3 is 15 amino acids long. Written as DNA, the CDR3 is TGTGCCAGCAGCACCTCGGACGGTGGCCCCTACGAGCAGTACTTG. Amino acid sequence: CASSTSDGGPYEQYL.

This chain uses TRBV11-2 with TRBJ2-3; tentative D call: TRBD2 (5 bases). The CDR3 consists of 14 residues. V dropped 4 bases and J dropped 3 bases, with 11 bases sitting between them. Germline CDR1 is SGHAT and CDR2 is FQNNGV. DNA for the CDR3: TGTGCCAGCAGCTCGGGGATGGGTACAGATACGCAGTATTTT. This sequence encodes CASSSGMGTDTQYF.

As regards this clonotype: A much larger clone is a single base away; this may be a read error. The chain recombines TRBV6-2 or TRBV6-3 with TRBJ2-3; 14 nucleotides agree with TRBD2. From germline, CDR1 is MNHEY and CDR2 SVGEGT. The CDR3 loop spans 17 amino acids. The ends lost 5 bases at V and 5 bases at J; junction bases unmatched: 9. CDR3 amino acids: CASSSLRTSGRIDTQYF. As DNA, the CDR3 is TGTGCCAGCAGTAGCCTGAGGACTAGCGGGAGGATAGATACGCAGTATTTT.

This clonotype came up a few times. CDR3 sequence (DNA): TGTGCCAGCAGTCCGCGAATGGGGACCCATCAGCCCCAGCATTTT. Translated, it gives CASSPRMGTHQPQHF. The V and J genes are TRBV28 and TRBJ1-5; the D gene is possibly TRBD1 (5 bases). Germline V gene data show CDR1 as MDHEN and CDR2 as SYDVKM. The CDR3 sequence is 15 residues long. V lost 5 bases and J lost 5, with 16 bases in between.